The 25 T cell receptor beta chains below were found in one sample sequenced in a study of T-cell reconstitution after alpha-beta-depleted transplantation in children. Molecular barcoding with unique molecular identifiers was used for the TCRbeta library. TCRdb reprocessed the PCR reads with MiXCR, giving one entry per CDR3 protein. The profile shows approximately 500,000 distinct CDR3 sequences, 27% of them singletons. The starting material was PBMCs, obtained before TCRalphabeta/CD19-depleted stem cell transplant. The source of these receptors is a boy in the first two years of life with Wiskott-Aldrich syndrome, due to receive a stem cell transplant.

The chain employs TRBV5-1 and TRBJ2-1, with D maybe TRBD2 (5 bases). CDR1 is SGHRS, CDR2 YFSETQ, per germline. The V gene lost 4 bases and the J gene lost 9 bases, with 23 bases spanning the gap. The CDR3 runs to 16 residues. The CDR3 sequence: CASSPGTSLRVGEQFF. The CDR3 DNA reads as TGCGCCAGCAGCCCGGGTACCAGTCTGAGGGTGGGTGAGCAGTTCTTC.

The chain is built from TRBV12-3 or TRBV12-4 and TRBJ2-1; D is ambiguous. This CDR3 spans 12 amino acids. V lost 3 bases to trimming and J lost 9 bases, with 9 bases between them. Here the CDR3 DNA reads TGTGCCAGCAGTTTTTTATTCGCTGAGCAGTTCTTC. Translation: CASSFLFAEQFF.

This clonotype has a handful of counts. The chain recombines TRBV5-1 with TRBJ2-7; D is perhaps TRBD1 (6 bases). The V gene lost 1 base and the J gene lost 2 bases, with 13 bases spanning the gap. In germline, CDR1 is SGHRS, CDR2 YFSETQ. The CDR3 has 15 residues. CDR3: CASSLTITGPYEQYF. CDR3 in DNA: TGCGCCAGCAGCTTGACCATCACAGGGCCCTACGAGCAGTACTTC.

This clonotype was seen only a few times. The rearrangement links TRBV7-9 to TRBJ2-7; D is perhaps TRBD2 (5 bases). Germline CDR1 and CDR2: SEHNR and FQNEAQ (reference sequence). V was pared by 2 bases and J by 0 bases, with 11 bases between. The CDR3 is 15 amino acids. Here the CDR3 DNA reads TGTGCCAGCAGCTTAATAGCGAAGAGCTCCTACGAGCAGTACTTC. Residues: CASSLIAKSSYEQYF.

The gene calls are TRBV28 and TRBJ2-6; D perhaps matches TRBD1 (6 bases). With 4 bases removed from V and 5 bases from J, the gap between germline ends came to 15 bases. Per the germline V gene, CDR1 is MDHEN and CDR2 is SYDVKM. This CDR3 region has 16 residues. The CDR3 protein is CASSSRGSLWANVLTF. CDR3 sequence (DNA): TGTGCCAGCAGTTCCAGGGGCAGCCTTTGGGCCAACGTCCTGACTTTC.

The chain recombines TRBV2 with TRBJ1-1; D not resolved. V lost 8 bases to trimming and J lost 5 bases, with 24 bases between them. Germline V gene sequence: CDR1 SNHLY, CDR2 FYNNEI. This CDR3 region has 16 residues. In DNA form, the CDR3 reads TGTGCCAGCCGAAATAGACGGATCGTTTTTTGGACTGAAGCTTTCTTT. Amino acid sequence: CASRNRRIVFWTEAFF.

This clonotype turned up a few times. The J gene is TRBJ1-1, the V gene TRBV29-1; D is unresolved. V was pared by 4 bases and J by 0 bases, with 9 bases between. This CDR3 is built from 13 residues. Germline-derived CDR1 and CDR2 are SQVTM and ANQGSEA. The CDR3 protein is CSVGTSVNTEAFF. The CDR3 DNA reads as TGCAGCGTTGGAACCTCAGTGAACACTGAAGCTTTCTTT.

The rearrangement joins TRBV20-1 to TRBJ2-7; the match to TRBD2 covers 8 bases. J was trimmed by 7 bases and V by 3 bases; bases with no gene match: 8. The CDR3 is 13 amino acids. The germline gives CDR1 DFQATT, CDR2 SNEGSKA (reference sequence). In DNA, the CDR3 is TGCAGTGCTAGCCTCGGGAGGGTCGGAGAGCAGTACTTC. Its protein is CSASLGRVGEQYF.

The chain joins TRBV18 to TRBJ2-7, with TRBD1 matching 10 bases. The germline gives CDR1 KGHSH, CDR2 LQKENI. There are 15 residues in the CDR3. V was clipped by 2 bases and J by 3 bases; unmatched bases: 4. CDR3 residues: CASSPKGTGVYEQYF. CDR3 coding DNA: TGTGCCAGCTCACCAAAGGGGACAGGGGTCTACGAGCAGTACTTC.

This clonotype was picked up a small number of times. This chain connects TRBV7-2 to TRBJ2-3; unclear D gene. Germline V lookup: CDR1 SGHTA, CDR2 FQGNSA. This CDR3 contains 15 residues. Trimming removed 2 bases at V and 0 bases at J, with 9 bases between. CDR3 protein: CASSLSRPSTDTQYF. Written as DNA, the CDR3 is TGTGCCAGCAGCTTAAGCCGGCCTAGCACAGATACGCAGTATTTT.

The J gene is TRBJ2-5, the V gene TRBV25-1, with 10 bases aligning to TRBD2. V gave up 2 bases and J gave up 3 bases; unmatched junction bases: 9. CDR1 and CDR2 from the germline V gene are MGHDK and SYGVNS. This CDR3 is 17 amino acids long. The CDR3 loop is CASSEGLAGVMKETQYF. The CDR3, as DNA: TGTGCCAGCAGTGAAGGTCTAGCGGGAGTCATGAAAGAGACCCAGTACTTC.

This clonotype was counted a few times. This sequence joins TRBV5-1 and TRBJ2-5, with 11 bases lining up with TRBD1. The CDR3 spans 16 residues. V was clipped by 0 bases and J by 1 base; unmatched bases: 2. Looked up from germline, CDR1 is SGHRS and CDR2 is YFSETQ. The CDR3 region is CASSLEGTGGQETQYF. In nucleotides, the CDR3 is TGCGCCAGCAGCTTGGAAGGGACAGGGGGCCAAGAGACCCAGTACTTC.

The gene calls are TRBV30 and TRBJ1-5, with D possibly TRBD1 on 5 matching bases. Germline CDR1 and CDR2: GTSNPN and SVGIG (reference sequence). This CDR3 is built from 14 residues. Trimming pared 2 bases from V and 2 bases from J, leaving 10 bases between. The CDR3 reads CAWSIGRGNQPQHF. DNA for the CDR3: TGTGCCTGGAGTATCGGCAGGGGCAATCAGCCCCAGCATTTT.

The rearrangement links TRBV10-3 to TRBJ2-3, with unresolved D. Germline assignment: CDR1 ENHRY and CDR2 SYGVKD. The CDR3 sequence is 13 residues long. Trimming took off 4 bases at V and 4 bases at J, with 9 bases between the two ends. DNA for the CDR3: TGTGCCATCAGTGTTTGGGTTGCAGATACGCAGTATTTT. Protein: CAISVWVADTQYF.

The J gene is TRBJ2-5, the V gene TRBV12-3 or TRBV12-4; D remains unclear. V dropped 3 bases and J dropped 3 bases, with 8 bases sitting between them. CDR3 length: 13 residues. The CDR3 reads CASSFRAKETQYF. The CDR3 nucleotides read TGTGCCAGCAGTTTTAGGGCTAAAGAGACCCAGTACTTC.

The V call is TRBV5-6, the J call TRBJ2-2; TRBD2 matches at 9 bases. With 1 base clipped from V and 7 bases from J, the junction kept 8 bases outside the gene matches. The length of the CDR3 is 16 residues. Looked up from germline, CDR1 is SGHDT and CDR2 is YYEEEE. CDR3 loop: CASSLMATSGNGELFF. The CDR3 DNA reads TGTGCCAGCAGCTTGATGGCGACTAGCGGTAACGGGGAGCTGTTTTTT. Full variable domain (rest looked up from reference TRBV5-6 and TRBJ2-2): DAGVTQSPTHLIKTRGQQVTLRCSPKSGHDTVSWYQQALGQGPQFIFQYYEEEERQRGNFPDRFSGHQFPNYSSELNVNALLLGDSALYLCASSLMATSGNGELFFGEGSRLTVL.

This clonotype was observed a few times. The chain employs TRBV27 and TRBJ2-7, with 9 bases lining up with TRBD1. Germline V gene sequence: CDR1 MNHEY, CDR2 SMNVEV (reference sequence). V dropped 3 bases and J dropped 1; count of bases not matched to a gene: 4. The CDR3 sequence is 15 residues long. CDR3 region: CASSFGTGFSYEQYF. CDR3 nucleotides: TGTGCCAGCAGTTTCGGGACAGGGTTTTCCTACGAGCAGTACTTC.

The chain uses TRBV5-1 and TRBJ2-2; 7 bases fit TRBD1. The CDR3 is made up of 16 amino acids. V lost 0 bases, J lost 6 bases, and 8 bases stayed unmatched. The germline V gene encodes CDR1 SGHRS and CDR2 YFSETQ. CDR3 nucleotides: TGCGCCAGCAGCTTGGGTTCGACAGGGTGGTCCGGGGAGCTGTTTTTT. Its protein is CASSLGSTGWSGELFF.

This clonotype showed up just a few times. The rearrangement uses TRBV18 and TRBJ2-1, with a weak D call TRBD2 (5 bases). Trimming pared 3 bases from V and 10 bases from J, leaving 16 bases between. Looked up from germline, CDR1 is KGHSH and CDR2 is LQKENI. This CDR3 comprises 14 residues. The CDR3 sequence: CASSPYHSAGEQFF. CDR3 nucleotides: TGTGCCAGCTCACCTTACCACTCGGCGGGCGAGCAGTTCTTC.

The chain joins TRBV7-8 to TRBJ2-7, with 9 bases that match TRBD2. J lost 5 bases, V lost 4 bases, and 6 bases had no gene match. The CDR3 is 14 amino acids. Germline CDR1 and CDR2: SGHVS and FQNEAQ. The CDR3 sequence is CASSSSGLAHEQYF. CDR3 sequence (DNA): TGTGCCAGCAGCTCTTCGGGACTAGCTCACGAGCAGTACTTC.

The chain couples TRBV20-1 to TRBJ2-7, with D maybe TRBD2 (7 bases). CDR3 length equals 14 residues. Germline assignment: CDR1 DFQATT and CDR2 SNEGSKA (reference sequence). With 0 bases removed from V and 8 bases from J, the gap between germline ends came to 17 bases. The CDR3 DNA reads as TGCAGTGCTAGAGAAAGGGGGGGCGAAGTCCAGCAGTACTTC. This encodes CSARERGGEVQQYF.

V gene TRBV6-1 combines with J gene TRBJ2-5, with 8 bases matching TRBD2. The CDR3 spans 14 residues. V shed 7 bases and J 1 base; nucleotides not matched to a gene: 5. Germline CDR1 reads MNHNS; CDR2 reads SASEGT. CDR3 bases: TGTGCCAGCAAACTAGCGGACCTCCAAGAGACCCAGTACTTC. Protein product: CASKLADLQETQYF.

This clonotype was seen more than once but under ten times. The rearrangement uses TRBV10-3 and TRBJ2-3; 11 nucleotides match TRBD2. The CDR3 length is 13 residues. Germline lookup yields CDR1 ENHRY and CDR2 SYGVKD. The V gene end was trimmed by 9 bases and the J gene end by 5 bases; junction bases not matched to a gene: 4. The CDR3 DNA is TGTGCCATAAAGACTAGCGGGAAAGATACGCAGTATTTT. As protein: CAIKTSGKDTQYF.

In DNA, the CDR3 is TGCAGTGCTAGGGGGGGAGTAGCGGATGTTGGGGAGACCCAGTACTTC. Translated: CSARGGVADVGETQYF. The V and J genes are TRBV20-1 and TRBJ2-5; the D gene is possibly TRBD2 (6 bases). This CDR3 comprises 16 residues. V lost 3 bases to trimming and J lost 5 bases, with 22 bases between them. Germline CDR1 and CDR2: DFQATT and SNEGSKA (reference sequence).

In its sample, this clonotype was seen a few times. This CDR3 reads CASSEGGYTGELFF. Written as DNA, the CDR3 is TGTGCCAGTAGTGAAGGGGGCTACACCGGGGAGCTGTTTTTT. V and J are TRBV19 and TRBJ2-2, with TRBD1 matching over 7 bases. Trimming removed 5 bases from V and 3 bases from J; junction bases left unmatched: 3. In germline, CDR1 is LNHDA, CDR2 SQIVND (reference sequence). The CDR3 has 14 residues. Full variable domain (rest looked up from reference TRBV19 and TRBJ2-2): DGGITQSPKYLFRKEGQNVTLSCEQNLNHDAMYWYRQDPGQGLRLIYYSQIVNDFQKGDIAEGYSVSREKKESFPLTVTSAQKNPTAFYLCASSEGGYTGELFFGEGSRLTVL.